The 9 T cell receptor beta chains in this list originate from one sample, sequenced in a study of metastatic and nonmetastatic thyroid tumors. TCRdb re-called clones from the PCR reads using MiXCR. The sample consists of around 34,000 clones, around 23% of them appearing once. Ahead of thyroid surgery, no patient had received treatment of any kind. Material for sequencing was tumor tissue. These receptors were obtained from a male donor with papillary thyroid cancer or a benign thyroid nodule (not recorded which). Some clones in this sample may be carry-over from other donors' samples.

This clone was detected ten times or more. This rearrangement joins TRBV4-1 to TRBJ1-2; a weak D match, TRBD1 (6 bases). This CDR3 region has 16 residues. V lost 3 bases and J lost 4, with 18 bases in between. The V gene's germline CDR1 is MGHRA and CDR2 YSYEKL. CDR3 residues: CASSQEDRFSSYGYTF. The CDR3 coding sequence is TGCGCCAGCAGCCAGGAAGACAGGTTCTCTTCCTATGGCTACACCTTC.

This clone was detected ten times or more. CDR3 sequence (DNA): TGTGCCAGCAGCCCGCGGACAGGGGGACGAAATGGCTACACCTTC. Protein sequence: CASSPRTGGRNGYTF. The chain joins TRBV5-6 to TRBJ1-2; 10 bases fit TRBD1. Germline CDR1 and CDR2: SGHDT and YYEEEE. Trimming took 4 bases from V and 6 from J; bases not matched to a gene: 9. The CDR3 is 15 residues long.

This clone was detected many times. This rearrangement joins TRBV7-2 to TRBJ2-3; possible D gene TRBD2, 5 bases. The CDR3 covers 14 residues. Trimming stripped 3 bases from V and 2 bases from J, with 9 bases between. Germline V CDR1 and CDR2: SGHTA, FQGNSA. The CDR3 sequence is CASSFIRDTDTQYF. The CDR3 coding sequence is TGTGCCAGCAGCTTTATTCGGGACACAGATACGCAGTATTTT. Together with reference TRBV7-2 and TRBJ2-3, the CDR3 gives the full variable domain: GAGVSQSPSNKVTEKGKDVELRCDPISGHTALYWYRQSLGQGLEFLIYFQGNSAPDKSGLPSDRFSAERTGGSVSTLTIQRTQQEDSAVYLCASSFIRDTDTQYFGPGTRLTVL.

This clone was counted between two and nine times. V usage is TRBV5-4 and J usage is TRBJ1-3; no reliable D call. CDR1 and CDR2 from the germline V gene are SGHNT and YYREEE (reference sequence). V was pared by 3 bases and J by 0 bases, with 10 bases between. CDR3 length equals 15 residues. The CDR3 bases are TGTGCCAGCAGCTCGGCGGGATTCTCTGGAAACACCATATATTTT. This gives the protein CASSSAGFSGNTIYF.

This clone came up many times. The J gene is TRBJ1-2, the V gene TRBV6-1; D is possibly TRBD1 (5 bases). The V gene lost 2 bases and the J gene lost 4 bases, with 11 bases spanning the gap. Germline assignment: CDR1 MNHNS and CDR2 SASEGT. This CDR3 region has 14 residues. The CDR3 sequence: CASSETRGPYGYTF. Here the CDR3 DNA reads TGTGCCAGCAGTGAAACGAGGGGCCCCTATGGCTACACCTTC.

The V and J genes are TRBV28 and TRBJ1-5, with TRBD1 as a possible D gene (6 bases). The CDR3 sequence is 14 residues long. CDR1 is MDHEN, CDR2 SYDVKM, per germline. Trimming left V 9 bases short and J 8 bases short, with 20 bases between. The chain's CDR3 is CASSGKGVGKPQHF. For the CDR3, the DNA is TGTGCCAGTAGTGGAAAGGGGGTAGGTAAGCCCCAGCATTTT.

This clone occurred many times. The rearrangement links TRBV6-1 to TRBJ1-5, with 7 bases lining up with TRBD1. Trimming removed 8 bases from V and 9 bases from J; junction bases left unmatched: 7. The CDR3 runs to 12 residues. Germline V lookup: CDR1 MNHNS, CDR2 SASEGT. The CDR3 DNA reads TGTGCCAGCGGGGTACAGGGGAGGCCCCAGCATTTT. It codes for CASGVQGRPQHF.

V and J are TRBV7-3 and TRBJ2-3; tentatively, D is TRBD2 (6 bases). V was trimmed by 6 bases and J by 0 bases, leaving 10 bases between them. This CDR3 comprises 14 residues. Per the germline V gene, CDR1 is SGHTA and CDR2 is FQGTGA. The CDR3 bases are TGTGCCAGCAGGCGGGAATTGAGCACAGATACGCAGTATTTT. The encoded protein is CASRRELSTDTQYF.

This clone qualifies as medium-sized. CDR3 nucleotides: TGTGCCAGCAGGCCTAGCGGGAGCTACGAGCAGTACTTC. This codes for CASRPSGSYEQYF. This chain links TRBV27 with TRBJ2-7, with 10 bases identical to TRBD2. Losses at the gene ends were 6 bases for V and 3 bases for J; bases not matched to a gene: 2. CDR1 is MNHEY, CDR2 SMNVEV, per germline (reference sequence). The CDR3 consists of 13 residues.